This TCR beta chain was captured in a study of T cells in Graves' hyperthyroidism and ophthalmopathy (dated by TCRdb to about 2019). Describing the broader study: Peripheral blood samples were taken at initial diagnosis, before any treatment was given. The paper reports TCR Vbeta CDR3 sequencing of over 120 peripheral blood samples: around 45 ophthalmopathy, 75 to 80 hyperthyroidism and 17 progressor patients. An independent validation cohort of under 20 hyperthyroidism patients and 17 patients who later progressed to ophthalmopathy tested prospective prediction of ophthalmopathy. After blood sampling, hyperthyroidism patients were treated with methimazole at a starting dose of 30 mg daily, and ophthalmopathy patients were treated with high-dose intravenous methylprednisolone. Thyroid tissue and blood T-cell repertoires from about 6 Graves' hyperthyroidism patients were also compared in the study. The roughly 100 discovery patients were divided at random into training and test sets in a 7:3 ratio. A discovery cohort of about a hundred patients, about 40 with Graves' ophthalmopathy and under 60 with stable Graves' hyperthyroidism, was used to find distinguishing TCR V-J signatures.

The germline V gene sets CDR1 to KGHDR and CDR2 to SFDVKD. CDR3 length: 15 amino acids, cysteine to phenylalanine. The CDR3 DNA has 45 bases and is translated from base 1. V gives up 3 bases and J gives up 0 bases, and the segment between their germline ends measures 7 bases. Graves' hyperthyroidism was defined as stable when no progression to ophthalmopathy occurred over 18 months of follow-up. Hyperthyroidism patients were newly diagnosed, had a disease duration of under 2 months, and were aged 18 to 65 years. The study excluded patients with uncontrolled infections, other autoimmune diseases, pregnancy or lactation. Diagnoses were based on clinical symptoms, serum thyroxine and TRAb, thyroid ultrasound and orbital computed tomography. PBMCs were isolated from 7.5 to 10 ml of fresh peripheral blood by Ficoll-Paque density gradient centrifugation. Trizol reagent was used to extract total RNA, and RNA quality was then checked on an Agilent 2100 Bioanalyzer.

Study-wide conclusions, independent of this receptor: A model built on a 13 V-J signature distinguished ophthalmopathy from stable hyperthyroidism, reaching roughly 88% sensitivity and under 84% specificity in cross-validation and 80%/75% in testing. In validation, the model predicted progression to ophthalmopathy a median of roughly 6.5 months before onset, with approximately 70% sensitivity and more than 72% specificity. Most expanded thyroid clonotypes (frequency above 0.001) were also detected in blood, suggesting blood repertoires may reflect thyroid immune responses. No statistical method was used to fix the sample size in advance, and group allocation was not hidden from the investigators.

This clonotype was counted at least ten times. Its antigen remains undetermined. No much larger clone is present one base from it, and per-base qualities are unavailable. The TCR beta CDR3 regions were amplified from RNA transcripts. The TCR CDR3 was subjected to a first round of RT-PCR using the HTBI primer set and the Qiagen OneStep RT-PCR kit. A second multiplex PCR round built the libraries, followed by size selection and purification. The libraries were sequenced on an Illumina HiSeq2000 using paired-end 100 bp reads. Per the authors' processing: SOAPnuke was used to process the raw data, removing reads that contained adapters or uncalled bases, had a mean Phred below 15, or lacked an exact match to the constant primer or identifier. High-quality paired reads were merged with COPE v1.2.5, and unique nucleotide sequences were defined as clonotypes. MiTCR v1.1 was used to align clonotypes to the IMGT TRBV, TRBD and TRBJ reference segments. Only V-J combinations with frequency above 0.0001, covering roughly 99% of repertoires, were analysed. A TCS score was defined as the ratio between F50 (clonal expansion) and ExV (chaos), using BLOSUM62-based TCRdist between CDR3 peptides within each V-J. Welch's t-statistics and random forest reduced 500 to 550 V-J features to about 13, which were used in a naive Bayes classifier (R e1071). TCRdb trimmed public reads at Q25 via fastp, called clones via MiXCR and kept in-frame beta chains. Rows are unified per CDR3 protein, each entry keeping the most common DNA and genes. TCRdb assigned the V and J calls; the authors' analysis was not used. A total of under 400,000 distinct CDR3 sequences appear in this sample, approximately 15% of them only once. The ten largest clonotypes hold 9.5% to 11% of the sample.

The material sequenced was blood. This sequence uses TRBV24-1 and TRBJ2-2; no D gene can be assigned with confidence. The receptor comes from a woman aged 60-75 years with Graves' hyperthyroidism. The CDR3 in this case is CATSDDLANTGELFF. Read as DNA, the sequence is TGTGCCACCAGTGATGACCTAGCGAACACCGGGGAGCTGTTTTTT.